Listed below are T cell receptor beta chains from one sample, sequenced in a study of control samples from healthy donors and cancer patients. Clones were read by immunoSEQ multiplex PCR, and TCRdb kept only the in-frame ones, dropping some. The sample carries about 17,000 clones, 70% to 90% recorded once. Sample: PBMCs. These TCRs come from a man in his 60s with head and neck cancer. Each CDR3 is given with its conserved first and last residue. D genes are given only for firm matches. Clone size is given for some rows only: seen once, a few or many times, or a class if the clone is expanded.

CDR3: CASSSTSGVAYF; DNA: TGTGCCAGCAGCTCCACTAGCGGGGTTGCGTATTTT; D: TRBD2; J: TRBJ2-3; size: .; V: TRBV11-2; length: 12
CDR3: CASTAGGPTDTQYF; DNA: TGTGCCAGCACGGCGGGGGGGCCGACAGATACGCAGTATTTT; D: TRBD2; J: TRBJ2-3; size: few; V: TRBV6-6; length: 14
CDR3: CASSLAAGPSNQPQHF; DNA: TGTGCCAGCAGCTTAGCGGCGGGACCCAGCAATCAGCCCCAGCATTTT; D: .; J: TRBJ1-5; size: .; V: TRBV7-2; length: 16
CDR3: CASSLALQGYQPQHF; DNA: TGTGCCAGCAGCCTCGCGTTACAGGGGTATCAGCCCCAGCATTTT; D: TRBD1; J: TRBJ1-5; size: .; V: TRBV5-5; length: 15
CDR3: CASNIMGSGKETQYF; DNA: TGTGCCAGTAATATAATGGGGTCCGGGAAAGAGACCCAGTACTTC; D: .; J: TRBJ2-5; size: .; V: TRBV19; length: 15
CDR3: CASSPGQGNYGYTF; DNA: TGTGCCAGCAGCCCGGGGCAGGGTAACTATGGCTACACCTTC; D: .; J: TRBJ1-2; size: few; V: TRBV5-4; length: 14
CDR3: CASSQDGRGLGNQPQHF; DNA: TGCGCCAGCAGCCAAGATGGGCGGGGGTTGGGCAATCAGCCCCAGCATTTT; D: .; J: TRBJ1-5; size: .; V: TRBV4-1; length: 17
CDR3: CASTTSGGLETQYF; DNA: TGCGCCAGCACGACTAGCGGGGGATTAGAGACCCAGTACTTC; D: TRBD2; J: TRBJ2-5; size: .; V: TRBV5-1; length: 14
CDR3: CASSTSGQEQFF; DNA: TGCGCCAGCAGTACTAGCGGCCAGGAGCAGTTCTTC; D: TRBD2; J: TRBJ2-1; size: .; V: TRBV10-1; length: 12
CDR3: CASSPPSTDTQYF; DNA: TGCGCCAGCAGCCCTCCTAGCACAGATACGCAGTATTTT; D: .; J: TRBJ2-3; size: .; V: TRBV4-1; length: 13
CDR3: CASSSRGDDYNSPLHF; DNA: TGTGCCAGCAGCTCCCGGGGGGACGACTATAATTCACCCCTCCACTTT; D: .; J: TRBJ1-6; size: .; V: TRBV9; length: 16
CDR3: CASSWENYGYTF; DNA: TGTGCCAGCAGCTGGGAGAACTATGGCTACACCTTC; D: .; J: TRBJ1-2; size: .; V: TRBV7-9; length: 12
CDR3: CASSIDLGQPTYEQYF; DNA: TGTGCCAGTAGTATAGATCTAGGACAGCCGACCTACGAGCAGTACTTC; D: .; J: TRBJ2-7; size: .; V: TRBV19; length: 16
CDR3: CASSEGGGGPGELFF; DNA: TGTGCCAGCAGTGAAGGGGGTGGGGGCCCCGGGGAGCTGTTTTTT; D: .; J: TRBJ2-2; size: .; V: TRBV6-1; length: 15
CDR3: CASSHWSYNNEKLFF; DNA: TGCGCCAGCAGCCACTGGTCCTACAATAATGAAAAACTGTTTTTT; D: .; J: TRBJ1-4; size: .; V: TRBV4-1; length: 15
CDR3: CATSRRRSAGQGTSGANVLTF; DNA: TGTGCCACCAGCCGAAGACGCAGCGCGGGACAGGGGACCTCTGGGGCCAACGTCCTGACTTTC; D: TRBD1; J: TRBJ2-6; size: once; V: TRBV15; length: 21
CDR3: CASSLRVMDTQYF; DNA: TGTGCCAGCAGCTTACGGGTGATGGATACGCAGTATTTT; D: .; J: TRBJ2-3; size: .; V: TRBV7-2; length: 13
CDR3: CASSPYTSRGEKLFF; DNA: TGTGCCAGCAGCCCCTACACATCAAGGGGTGAAAAACTGTTTTTT; D: .; J: TRBJ1-4; size: .; V: TRBV11-2; length: 15
CDR3: CASSLEGTGRAGNTIYF; DNA: TGTGCCAGCAGCTTAGAGGGCACAGGGCGGGCTGGAAACACCATATATTTT; D: .; J: TRBJ1-3; size: few; V: TRBV7-2; length: 17
CDR3: CASSLWGPRGCTLHF; DNA: TGTGCCAGCAGCTTATGGGGTCCCCGGGGGTGTACCCTCCACTTT; D: .; J: TRBJ1-6; size: .; V: TRBV7-3; length: 15
CDR3: CASSTGTGGTEAFF; DNA: TGCGCCAGCAGCACCGGGACAGGGGGCACTGAAGCTTTCTTT; D: TRBD1; J: TRBJ1-1; size: .; V: TRBV5-1; length: 14
CDR3: CASSGIRGAEQYF; DNA: TGTGCCAGCAGCGGGATTCGGGGGGCCGAGCAGTACTTC; D: .; J: TRBJ2-7; size: .; V: TRBV6-5; length: 13
CDR3: CASSSRQGSSGANVLTF; DNA: TGTGCCAGCAGCAGTCGACAGGGGAGCTCTGGGGCCAACGTCCTGACTTTC; D: TRBD1; J: TRBJ2-6; size: .; V: TRBV9; length: 17
CDR3: CATRQGGTEAFF; DNA: TGTGCCACCCGACAGGGAGGGACTGAAGCTTTCTTT; D: TRBD1; J: TRBJ1-1; size: .; V: TRBV2; length: 12
CDR3: CASSQDSGNYNEQFF; DNA: TGTGCCAGCAGCCAAGATTCTGGGAACTACAATGAGCAGTTCTTC; D: .; J: TRBJ2-1; size: .; V: TRBV3-1/TRBV3-2; length: 15
CDR3: CASSRGRARRLGSYNEQFF; DNA: TGTGCCAGCAGCCGCGGGCGGGCCCGGCGTTTAGGCTCCTACAATGAGCAGTTCTTC; D: .; J: TRBJ2-1; size: .; V: TRBV3-1/TRBV3-2; length: 19
CDR3: CASSWGQGSGELFF; DNA: TGTGCCAGCAGCTGGGGACAGGGAAGCGGGGAGCTGTTTTTT; D: TRBD1; J: TRBJ2-2; size: .; V: TRBV2; length: 14
CDR3: CASSLIPGGETQYF; DNA: TGCGCCAGCAGCTTGATACCGGGGGGGGAGACCCAGTACTTC; D: TRBD2; J: TRBJ2-5; size: .; V: TRBV5-1; length: 14